These 18 T cell receptor beta chains came from one sample sequenced in a study of T cell responses to AZD1222 COVID-19 vaccine (dated by TCRdb to 2020 to 2023). The sample's time point label is to be understood as: baseline before first vaccination. The library was built by means of the immunoSEQ multiplex PCR assay. This is the immuneACCESS table as TCRdb keeps it, with only in-frame sequences that have V and J called. A part of the clones is gone; compared with another copy, unresolved V genes explain less than half, and the rest is unexplained. Within this sample are under 150,000 clones, with more than 85% of them counted one time only. Over 2.5% of the sample lies in the top ten. Sequenced here: peripheral blood, sampled on day 0 of AZD1222 vaccination. Receptors were obtained from an adult in good health.

This clone was observed once. The gene calls are TRBV2 and TRBJ1-5; unclear D gene. The V and J ends lost 7 bases and 2 bases respectively, with 6 bases between them. There are 12 residues in the CDR3. Germline V CDR1 and CDR2: SNHLY, FYNNEI. CDR3 nucleotide sequence: TGTGCCAGCAAATTCGGCAATCAGCCCCAGCATTTT. It translates to CASKFGNQPQHF.

This chain's CDR3 is CASSLIDRGWSSGNTIYF. DNA of the CDR3: TGTGCCAGCAGCTTAATTGACAGGGGTTGGAGTTCTGGAAACACCATATATTTT. This chain joins TRBV7-6 and TRBJ1-3; the match to TRBD1 covers 8 bases. V dropped 2 bases and J dropped 1; count of bases not matched to a gene: 10. CDR1 and CDR2 (germline): SGHVS, FNYEAQ. The CDR3 is made up of 18 amino acids.

V gene TRBV5-4 combines with J gene TRBJ1-2; D uncertain. This CDR3 has 11 amino acids. The V and J ends lost 4 bases and 13 bases respectively, with 14 bases between them. Germline-derived CDR1 and CDR2 are SGHNT and YYREEE (reference sequence). Here the CDR3 reads CASSAQTFLTF. The DNA of the CDR3 is TGTGCCAGCAGCGCCCAGACTTTTCTCACCTTC.

V and J are TRBV29-1 and TRBJ2-2; 8 bases agree with TRBD2. CDR3 size: 16 residues. Looked up from germline, CDR1 is SQVTM and CDR2 is ANQGSEA. J gave up 4 bases and V 3 bases, and 10 bases lay outside the gene matches. DNA of the CDR3: TGCAGCGTTGACGGTCTAGCGGGCCGGGGCACCGGGGAGCTGTTTTTT. Translation: CSVDGLAGRGTGELFF.

The V call is TRBV15, the J call TRBJ1-4; no clear D. Per the germline V gene, CDR1 is LNHNV and CDR2 is YYDKDF (reference sequence). The CDR3 is 13 amino acids. V was trimmed by 0 bases and J by 8 bases, leaving 7 bases between them. The CDR3 protein is CATSRDEREKLFF. In DNA, the CDR3 is TGTGCCACCAGCAGAGATGAGAGGGAAAAACTGTTTTTT.

This chain joins TRBV7-9 and TRBJ1-5; TRBD1 matches 7 bases. This CDR3 contains 15 residues. Germline V CDR1 and CDR2: SEHNR, FQNEAQ (reference sequence). Unmatched junction bases numbered 10, after V lost 4 bases and J lost 7 bases. CDR3 protein: CASSSTTGDVQPQHF. Here the CDR3 DNA reads TGTGCCAGCAGCTCCACCACAGGGGATGTCCAGCCCCAGCATTTT.

V is TRBV7-9 and J is TRBJ2-3; D not resolved. The V end lost 3 bases, the J end lost 0 bases, and 10 bases lay between the germline ends. Germline V CDR1 and CDR2: SEHNR, FQNEAQ (reference sequence). The CDR3 length is 15 residues. In DNA form, the CDR3 reads TGTGCCAGCAGCTTGGCGGTGCTAAGCACAGATACGCAGTATTTT. Translated: CASSLAVLSTDTQYF.

The chain recombines TRBV6-2 or TRBV6-3 with TRBJ2-1, with TRBD2 matching 9 bases. The length of the CDR3 is 15 residues. J gave up 6 bases and V 5 bases, and 8 bases lay outside the gene matches. Germline V gene data show CDR1 as MNHEY and CDR2 as SVGEGT. Here the CDR3 reads CASSTKLAGLNEQFF. The CDR3 DNA is TGTGCCAGCAGTACGAAACTAGCGGGTCTCAATGAGCAGTTCTTC.

This clone appeared a single time. The V gene is TRBV5-1, the J gene TRBJ2-5; 13 bases fit TRBD2. Germline-derived CDR1 and CDR2 are SGHRS and YFSETQ. CDR3 length: 18 amino acids. The J segment lost 0 bases and the V segment lost 5 bases, leaving 10 bases of the junction unmatched. The CDR3 is CASRRGLAGIGYQETQYF. The CDR3, as DNA: TGCGCCAGCAGGCGGGGACTAGCGGGAATAGGGTACCAAGAGACCCAGTACTTC. The whole variable domain, filled in from reference TRBV5-1 and TRBJ2-5, reads KAGVTQTPRYLIKTRGQQVTLSCSPISGHRSVSWYQQTPGQGLQFLFEYFSETQRNKGNFPGRFSGRQFSNSRSEMNVSTLELGDSALYLCASRRGLAGIGYQETQYFGPGTRLLVL.

The chain employs TRBV5-4 and TRBJ1-3; D not resolved. The V end lost 4 bases, the J end lost 4 bases, and 15 bases lay between the germline ends. The CDR3 runs to 15 residues. The V gene's germline CDR1 is SGHNT and CDR2 YYREEE (reference sequence). DNA of the CDR3: TGTGCCAGCAGCAACAAAGGGCTTTCCGGAAACACCATATATTTT. It specifies CASSNKGLSGNTIYF. Variable domain in full (rest from reference TRBV5-4 and TRBJ1-3): ETGVTQSPTHLIKTRGQQVTLRCSSQSGHNTVSWYQQALGQGPQFIFQYYREEENGRGNFPPRFSGLQFPNYSSELNVNALELDDSALYLCASSNKGLSGNTIYFGEGSWLTVV.

This clone was found a few times. The chain is built from TRBV7-8 and TRBJ1-1; D is ambiguous. Germline values: CDR1 SGHVS, CDR2 FQNEAQ. Trimming cost V 1 base and J 3 bases, with 9 bases left between them. The CDR3 extends over 14 amino acids. CDR3 bases: TGTGCCAGCAGCTTAGAACTAATGGACACTGAAGCTTTCTTT. Translated, it gives CASSLELMDTEAFF.

V usage is TRBV27 and J usage is TRBJ2-5, with unresolved D. Trimming removed 2 bases at V and 1 base at J, with 5 bases between. The CDR3 consists of 13 residues. Germline V lookup: CDR1 MNHEY, CDR2 SMNVEV (reference sequence). CDR3 coding DNA: TGTGCCAGCAGTTTAAGGGTCCAAGAGACCCAGTACTTC. Its protein product is CASSLRVQETQYF.

V is TRBV27 and J is TRBJ1-1, with D perhaps TRBD1 (5 bases). Looked up from germline, CDR1 is MNHEY and CDR2 is SMNVEV (reference sequence). This CDR3 spans 14 amino acids. V lost 7 bases, J lost 3 bases, and 15 bases lay in between. The CDR3 reads CASTMGVWDTEAFF. Written as DNA, the CDR3 is TGTGCCAGCACCATGGGGGTTTGGGACACTGAAGCTTTCTTT.

The chain carries TRBV5-1 and TRBJ2-3; 11 bases agree with TRBD2. Germline lookup yields CDR1 SGHRS and CDR2 YFSETQ. CDR3 length equals 16 residues. The J segment lost 3 bases and the V segment lost 3 bases, leaving 6 bases of the junction unmatched. CDR3 coding DNA: TGCGCCAGCAGCTCCCAGACTAGCGGGGTAACAGATACGCAGTATTTT. Translated: CASSSQTSGVTDTQYF.

The rearrangement uses TRBV6-2 or TRBV6-3 and TRBJ2-1; maybe TRBD1 (6 bases). This CDR3 comprises 14 residues. Trimming left V 2 bases short and J 8 bases short, with 13 bases between. Germline CDR1 is MNHEY and CDR2 is SVGEGT. CDR3 in DNA: TGTGCCAGCAGTTACGGCCAGGGGTGGGATGAGCAGTTCTTC. Amino acids: CASSYGQGWDEQFF.

The sample holds a few counts of this clone. The chain carries TRBV4-2 and TRBJ2-7; tentative D call: TRBD2 (5 bases). V lost 4 bases and J 7 bases, leaving 8 bases between the germline ends. The CDR3 has 11 residues. CDR1 is LGHNA and CDR2 is YNFKEQ in the germline V gene. The CDR3 nucleotides are TGTGCCAGCAGCCCCGGCGGGGAGCAGTACTTC. Its translation: CASSPGGEQYF.

The rearrangement uses TRBV10-3 and TRBJ2-6, with a possible D match to TRBD1 (7 bases). V shed 2 bases and J shed 0 bases, with 11 bases lying between them. The CDR3 runs to 17 residues. Germline V gene sequence: CDR1 ENHRY, CDR2 SYGVKD. In nucleotides, the CDR3 is TGTGCCATCAGTGAGCCCAGGGGGGCCTCTGGGGCCAACGTCCTGACTTTC. This encodes CAISEPRGASGANVLTF.

The chain recombines TRBV19 with TRBJ1-2; D is unresolved. The CDR3 length is 13 residues. V was clipped by 3 bases and J by 6 bases, with 11 bases between them. CDR1 and CDR2 from the germline V gene are LNHDA and SQIVND (reference sequence). The CDR3 DNA reads TGTGCCAGTAGTATTGAGGGTCGTAATGGCTACACCTTC. Protein sequence: CASSIEGRNGYTF.